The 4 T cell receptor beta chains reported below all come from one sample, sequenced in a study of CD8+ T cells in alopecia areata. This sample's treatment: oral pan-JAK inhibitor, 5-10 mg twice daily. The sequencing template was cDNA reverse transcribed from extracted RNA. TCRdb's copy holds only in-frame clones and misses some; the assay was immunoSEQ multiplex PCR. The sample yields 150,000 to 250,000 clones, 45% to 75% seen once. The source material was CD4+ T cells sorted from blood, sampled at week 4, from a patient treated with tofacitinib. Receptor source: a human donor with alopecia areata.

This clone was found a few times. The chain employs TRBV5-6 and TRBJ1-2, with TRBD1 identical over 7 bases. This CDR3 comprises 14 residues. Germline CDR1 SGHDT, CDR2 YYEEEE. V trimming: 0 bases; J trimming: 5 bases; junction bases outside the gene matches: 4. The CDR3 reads CASSLEAGGYGYTF. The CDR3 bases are TGTGCCAGCAGCTTGGAGGCAGGGGGGTATGGCTACACCTTC.

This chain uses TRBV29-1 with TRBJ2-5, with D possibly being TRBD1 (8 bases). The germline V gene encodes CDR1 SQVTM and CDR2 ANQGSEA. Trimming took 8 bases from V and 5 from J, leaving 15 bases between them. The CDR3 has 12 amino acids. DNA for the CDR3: TGCAGCATAGGACAGGGAGGGGAGACCCAGTACTTC. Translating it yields CSIGQGGETQYF.

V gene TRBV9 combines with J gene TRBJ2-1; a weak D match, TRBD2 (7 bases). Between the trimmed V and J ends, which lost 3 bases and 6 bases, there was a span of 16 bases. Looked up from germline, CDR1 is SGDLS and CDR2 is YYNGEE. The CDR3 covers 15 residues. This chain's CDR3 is CASSATGGPGNEQFF. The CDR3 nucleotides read TGTGCCAGCAGCGCCACCGGGGGGCCAGGCAATGAGCAGTTCTTC.

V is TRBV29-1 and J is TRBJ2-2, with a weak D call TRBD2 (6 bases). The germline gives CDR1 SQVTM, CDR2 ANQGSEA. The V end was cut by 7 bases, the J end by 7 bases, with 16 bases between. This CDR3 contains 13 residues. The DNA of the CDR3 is TGCAGCGGGGGAGGAGGCGGTGTCGGGGAGCTGTTTTTT. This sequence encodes CSGGGGGVGELFF.